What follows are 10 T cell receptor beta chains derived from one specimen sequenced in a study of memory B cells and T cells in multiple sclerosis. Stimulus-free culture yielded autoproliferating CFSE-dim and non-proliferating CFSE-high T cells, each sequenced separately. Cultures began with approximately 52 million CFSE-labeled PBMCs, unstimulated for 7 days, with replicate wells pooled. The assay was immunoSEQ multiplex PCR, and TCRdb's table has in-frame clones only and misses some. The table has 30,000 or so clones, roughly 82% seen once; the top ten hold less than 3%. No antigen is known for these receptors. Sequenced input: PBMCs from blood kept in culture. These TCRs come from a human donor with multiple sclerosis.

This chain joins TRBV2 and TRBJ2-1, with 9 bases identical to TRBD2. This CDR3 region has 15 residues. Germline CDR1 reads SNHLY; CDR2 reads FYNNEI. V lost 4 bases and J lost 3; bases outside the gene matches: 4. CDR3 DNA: TGTGCCAGCAGTGCCGGGACTAGCAGCTACAATGAGCAGTTCTTC. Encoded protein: CASSAGTSSYNEQFF. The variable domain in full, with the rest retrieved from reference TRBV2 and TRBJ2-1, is EPEVTQTPSHQVTQMGQEVILRCVPISNHLYFYWYRQILGQKVEFLVSFYNNEISEKSEIFDDQFSVERPDGSNFTLKIRSTKLEDSAMYFCASSAGTSSYNEQFFGPGTRLTVL.

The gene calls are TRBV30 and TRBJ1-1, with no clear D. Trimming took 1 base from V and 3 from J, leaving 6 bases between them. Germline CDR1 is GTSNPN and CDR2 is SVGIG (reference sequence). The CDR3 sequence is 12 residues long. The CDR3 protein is CAWSDRHTEAFF. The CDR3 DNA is TGTGCCTGGAGTGACCGGCACACTGAAGCTTTCTTT. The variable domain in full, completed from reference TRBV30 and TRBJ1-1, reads SQTIHQWPATLVQPVGSPLSLECTVEGTSNPNLYWYRQAAGRGLQLLFYSVGIGQISSEVPQNLSASRPQDRQFILSSKKLLLSDSGFYLCAWSDRHTEAFFGQGTRLTVV.

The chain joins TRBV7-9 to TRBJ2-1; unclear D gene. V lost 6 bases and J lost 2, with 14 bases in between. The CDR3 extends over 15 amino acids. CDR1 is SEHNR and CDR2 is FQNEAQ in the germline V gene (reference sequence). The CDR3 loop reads CASSTDGPTYNEQFF. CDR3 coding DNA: TGTGCCAGCAGTACAGACGGCCCTACCTACAATGAGCAGTTCTTC.

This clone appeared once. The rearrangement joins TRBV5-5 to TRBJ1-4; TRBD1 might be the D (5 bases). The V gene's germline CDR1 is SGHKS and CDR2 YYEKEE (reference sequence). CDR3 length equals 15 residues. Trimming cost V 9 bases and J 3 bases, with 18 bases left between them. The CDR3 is CATSRGGVSNEKLFF. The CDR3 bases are TGTGCCACTTCCCGTGGGGGGGTCTCTAATGAAAAACTGTTTTTT.

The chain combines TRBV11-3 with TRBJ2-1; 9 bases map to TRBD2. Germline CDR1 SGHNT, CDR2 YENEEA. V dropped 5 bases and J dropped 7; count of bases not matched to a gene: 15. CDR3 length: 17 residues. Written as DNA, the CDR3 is TGTGCCAGCAGCCGGGACACCGGACTAGCGAATTGGAATGAGCAGTTCTTC. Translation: CASSRDTGLANWNEQFF.

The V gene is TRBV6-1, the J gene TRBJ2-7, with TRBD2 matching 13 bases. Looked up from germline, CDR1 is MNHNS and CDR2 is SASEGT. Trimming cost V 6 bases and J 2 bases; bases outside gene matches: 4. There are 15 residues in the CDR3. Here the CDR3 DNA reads TGTGCCAGCAGCGTACTAGCGGGAGGGACCTACGAGCAGTACTTC. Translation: CASSVLAGGTYEQYF.

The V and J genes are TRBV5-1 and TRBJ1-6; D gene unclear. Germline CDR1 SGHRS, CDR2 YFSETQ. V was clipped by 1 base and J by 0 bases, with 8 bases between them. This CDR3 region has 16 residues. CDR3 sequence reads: CASSLLQPSYNSPLHF. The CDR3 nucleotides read TGCGCCAGCAGCTTGCTGCAGCCCTCCTATAATTCACCCCTCCACTTT.

The CDR3 DNA is TGTGCCAGTACCAGGACAGGGCCCGGGGAGCTGTTTTTT. Translated: CASTRTGPGELFF. The V gene is TRBV19, the J gene TRBJ2-2, with TRBD1 identical over 8 bases. CDR1 and CDR2 (germline): LNHDA, SQIVND (reference sequence). The V gene end was trimmed by 7 bases and the J gene end by 6 bases; junction bases not matched to a gene: 4. The CDR3 has 13 residues.

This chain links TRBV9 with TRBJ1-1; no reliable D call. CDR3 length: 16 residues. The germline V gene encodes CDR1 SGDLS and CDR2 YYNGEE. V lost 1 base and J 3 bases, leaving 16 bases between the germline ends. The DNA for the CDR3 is TGTGCCAGCAGCGTATCCGGGGAAGTAGGATACACTGAAGCTTTCTTT. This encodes CASSVSGEVGYTEAFF. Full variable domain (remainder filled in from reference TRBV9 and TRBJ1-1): DSGVTQTPKHLITATGQRVTLRCSPRSGDLSVYWYQQSLDQGLQFLIQYYNGEERAKGNILERFSAQQFPDLHSELNLSSLELGDSALYFCASSVSGEVGYTEAFFGQGTRLTVV.

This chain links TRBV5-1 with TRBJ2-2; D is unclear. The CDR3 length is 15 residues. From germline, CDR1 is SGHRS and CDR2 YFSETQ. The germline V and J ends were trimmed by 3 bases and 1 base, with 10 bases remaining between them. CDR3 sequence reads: CASSSDLGNTGELFF. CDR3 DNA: TGCGCCAGCAGCTCAGACTTGGGGAACACCGGGGAGCTGTTTTTT.